The 23 T cell receptor beta chains given below trace back to one sample, sequenced in a study of blood T cells in healthy people across ages. For the second PCR, which ran for 7 to 11 cycles, a sample-barcoded 5' primer and a J-beta primer mix were used. MiXCR, applied by TCRdb to the 5' RACE reads, yields one record per CDR3 protein. This sample has about 1.4 million distinct CDR3 sequences, with approximately 59% found just once. The sequenced material came from blood. The receptors derive from a man younger than 30 in good health.

This rearrangement joins TRBV20-1 to TRBJ2-7; D ambiguous. Germline V gives CDR1 DFQATT, CDR2 SNEGSKA (reference sequence). This CDR3 is built from 14 residues. The ends were cut back, 3 bases at V and 0 bases at J, with 12 bases in the middle. As DNA, the CDR3 is TGCAGTGCTAGTGGCCAGAGATCCTCCTACGAGCAGTACTTC. This gives the protein CSASGQRSSYEQYF.

The gene calls are TRBV5-1 and TRBJ2-1, with no clear D. Germline V lookup: CDR1 SGHRS, CDR2 YFSETQ. This CDR3 spans 15 amino acids. Trimming shortened V by 4 bases and J by 0 bases, and 11 bases separated the two germline ends. The DNA for the CDR3 is TGCGCCAGCAGCGCCGCTTGGAGCTCCTACAATGAGCAGTTCTTC. This encodes CASSAAWSSYNEQFF.

CDR3 sequence (DNA): TGCGCCAGCAGCTTGATGGTGGACACACTCTCTGGGGCCAACGTCCTGACTTTC. This codes for CASSLMVDTLSGANVLTF. The genes are TRBV5-1 and TRBJ2-6; TRBD1 is a possible D gene (5 bases). Germline CDR1 and CDR2: SGHRS and YFSETQ. Deletions cut 1 base from V and 0 bases from J, with 14 bases between. This CDR3 has 18 residues.

V gene TRBV29-1 combines with J gene TRBJ2-1; 11 bases match TRBD2. Germline CDR1 reads SQVTM; CDR2 reads ANQGSEA. Trimming cost V 8 bases and J 8 bases; bases outside gene matches: 8. This CDR3 is built from 13 residues. The CDR3 region is CSSLAGGRDEQFF. CDR3 bases: TGCAGCTCGCTAGCGGGGGGCAGGGATGAGCAGTTCTTC.

This clonotype was observed a handful of times. The chain carries TRBV29-1 and TRBJ2-1; 8 nucleotides match TRBD1. CDR1 and CDR2 (germline): SQVTM, ANQGSEA. V shed 2 bases, J shed 9 bases, and the junction held 9 bases outside the gene matches. This CDR3 comprises 14 residues. The CDR3 region is CSVERQGTEFEQFF. The CDR3 DNA reads as TGCAGCGTTGAACGACAGGGGACCGAGTTTGAGCAGTTCTTC.

The V gene is TRBV10-1, the J gene TRBJ1-1; possibly TRBD1 for D (5 bases). Germline V gene lookup returns CDR1 WNHNN and CDR2 SYGVQD (reference sequence). This CDR3 is built from 11 residues. With 7 bases removed from V and 7 bases from J, the gap between germline ends came to 10 bases. CDR3 DNA sequence: TGCGCCAGCACCGGAGGGGATGAAGCTTTCTTT. Its translation is CASTGGDEAFF.

V and J are TRBV27 and TRBJ2-5, with D tentatively TRBD1 (5 bases). This CDR3 contains 17 residues. The V gene lost 0 bases and the J gene lost 7 bases, with 21 bases spanning the gap. Germline V gives CDR1 MNHEY, CDR2 SMNVEV (reference sequence). The CDR3 is CASSLSEPQGVWGTQYF. The CDR3 DNA sequence: TGTGCCAGCAGTTTATCCGAACCGCAGGGCGTTTGGGGGACCCAGTACTTC.

This clonotype has a single count. The V call is TRBV28, the J call TRBJ1-2; no reliable D call. The CDR3 is 14 residues long. V shed 6 bases and J shed 4 bases, with 15 bases lying between them. Germline V CDR1 and CDR2: MDHEN, SYDVKM. The CDR3 nucleotides are TGTGCCAGCAGCCCCGTGGACGGAATCTATGGCTACACCTTC. Translation: CASSPVDGIYGYTF.

At least ten counts were recorded for this clonotype. The chain recombines TRBV20-1 with TRBJ1-1; no firm D call. Between the trimmed V and J ends, which lost 5 bases and 1 base, there was a span of 8 bases. The CDR3 runs to 12 residues. Germline V lookup: CDR1 DFQATT, CDR2 SNEGSKA (reference sequence). CDR3 bases: TGCAGTGCTCCCGTCGGGAACACTGAAGCTTTCTTT. It yields the protein CSAPVGNTEAFF.

This clonotype has only a few counts. This chain connects TRBV10-2 to TRBJ1-5; D perhaps matches TRBD1 (6 bases). The CDR3 is 14 residues long. With 8 bases removed from V and 9 bases from J, the gap between germline ends came to 20 bases. CDR1 WSHSY and CDR2 SAAADI come from the germline V gene. The CDR3 region has the DNA TGCGCCAGCGGGGGCGGCGGGCTTTTTCGGCCCCAGCATTTT. Translation gives CASGGGGLFRPQHF.

V is TRBV27 and J is TRBJ1-1; 9 bases agree with TRBD1. Germline trimming cut 6 bases from V and 5 bases from J; bases unmatched to any gene: 16. Looked up from germline, CDR1 is MNHEY and CDR2 is SMNVEV (reference sequence). The CDR3 extends over 17 amino acids. CDR3 protein: CASRQVPGQGTTTEAFF. The DNA for the CDR3 is TGTGCCAGCAGACAAGTCCCGGGACAGGGAACGACGACTGAAGCTTTCTTT.

The chain uses TRBV7-2 and TRBJ1-4; D unclear. V dropped 2 bases and J dropped 7 bases, with 8 bases sitting between them. CDR1 SGHTA and CDR2 FQGNSA come from the germline V gene. The CDR3 has 13 amino acids. CDR3 DNA sequence: TGTGCCAGCAGCTTATCGGGTAGTGAAAAACTGTTTTTT. It translates to CASSLSGSEKLFF.

The gene calls are TRBV20-1 and TRBJ2-3; D is unresolved. CDR1 DFQATT and CDR2 SNEGSKA come from the germline V gene (reference sequence). The CDR3 loop spans 12 amino acids. Deletions cut 3 bases from V and 4 bases from J, with 8 bases between. The CDR3 sequence is CSASVSADTQYF. Written as DNA, the CDR3 is TGCAGTGCTAGCGTCTCCGCAGATACGCAGTATTTT.

DNA for the CDR3: TGCAGTGCTAGAGATAGGGCAAGTGGTGGGACCCAGTACTTC. Translating gives CSARDRASGGTQYF. This sequence joins TRBV20-1 and TRBJ2-5; unclear D gene. The CDR3 is 14 residues long. The V end was cut by 0 bases, the J end by 7 bases, with 15 bases between. Per germline, CDR1 DFQATT and CDR2 SNEGSKA (reference sequence).

The CDR3 here is CASSLGPYYNEQFF. The CDR3 bases are TGTGCCAGCAGTTTGGGGCCTTACTACAATGAGCAGTTCTTC. The rearrangement links TRBV12-3 or TRBV12-4 to TRBJ2-1, with D possibly being TRBD1 (5 bases). The CDR3 consists of 14 residues. Trimming took off 3 bases at V and 3 bases at J, with 9 bases between the two ends.

This clonotype occurred once. This chain links TRBV5-8 with TRBJ1-2; D remains unclear. Germline V gene sequence: CDR1 SGHTS, CDR2 YDEGEE. Trimming cost V 6 bases and J 8 bases, with 17 bases left between them. The CDR3 spans 13 residues. The CDR3: CASTSIGFWGYTF. CDR3 nucleotides: TGTGCCAGCACCTCTATCGGGTTTTGGGGCTACACCTTC.

CDR3 loop: CASRHGEETQYF. The CDR3 bases are TGTGCCAGCCGCCACGGGGAGGAGACCCAGTACTTC. The chain is built from TRBV5-6 and TRBJ2-7; TRBD2 is a possible D gene (5 bases). TRBJ2-5 matches the DNA end more closely, so the J call is doubtful. The CDR3 sequence is 12 residues long. The germline gives CDR1 SGHDT, CDR2 YYEEEE.

This clonotype was observed many times. The rearrangement uses TRBV7-2 and TRBJ2-3; no reliable D call. The V gene's germline CDR1 is SGHTA and CDR2 FQGNSA. The CDR3 loop spans 14 amino acids. With 5 bases removed from V and 3 bases from J, the gap between germline ends came to 12 bases. The CDR3 sequence: CASSLQVRTDTQYF. The CDR3 DNA sequence: TGTGCCAGCAGCCTTCAAGTTCGGACAGATACGCAGTATTTT.

In this sample, this clonotype turned up a few times. The chain has TRBV4-2 and TRBJ2-1; D not certain. CDR1 LGHNA and CDR2 YNFKEQ come from the germline V gene. Trimming cost V 0 bases and J 9 bases, with 12 bases left between them. CDR3 length: 14 residues. The DNA for the CDR3 is TGTGCCAGCAGCCAAGATCAGGAGAATCGTGAGCAGTTCTTC. This gives the protein CASSQDQENREQFF.

This clonotype was picked up a small number of times. The rearrangement links TRBV20-1 to TRBJ2-7, with a tentative D call TRBD2 (5 bases). The CDR3 has 13 residues. The ends were cut back, 5 bases at V and 2 bases at J, with 13 bases in the middle. Germline V lookup: CDR1 DFQATT, CDR2 SNEGSKA (reference sequence). CDR3 sequence (DNA): TGCAGTGCTCAGGACTCCGGCCCCTACGAGCAGTACTTC. Amino acid sequence: CSAQDSGPYEQYF.

The chain combines TRBV4-2 with TRBJ2-1; maybe TRBD2 (6 bases). The CDR3 runs to 17 residues. Germline V CDR1 and CDR2: LGHNA, YNFKEQ. Trimming cost V 0 bases and J 4 bases, with 16 bases left between them. The chain's CDR3 is CASSQDTRGMLYNEQFF. CDR3 sequence (DNA): TGTGCCAGCAGCCAAGATACCCGCGGGATGCTTTACAATGAGCAGTTCTTC.

This clonotype showed up many times. The V call is TRBV18, the J call TRBJ2-3; tentative D call: TRBD2 (6 bases). CDR1 KGHSH and CDR2 LQKENI come from the germline V gene. The CDR3 is made up of 14 amino acids. The V end was cut by 4 bases, the J end by 2 bases, with 10 bases between. CDR3 in DNA: TGTGCCAGCTCACTCGGGGGAAACACAGATACGCAGTATTTT. Its protein is CASSLGGNTDTQYF.

This clonotype was observed a handful of times. J is TRBJ1-5 and V is TRBV4-1; possibly TRBD1 for D (5 bases). Germline lookup yields CDR1 MGHRA and CDR2 YSYEKL. The CDR3 is 16 amino acids. V lost 0 bases and J lost 6, with 15 bases in between. The CDR3 spells CASSQDPRAGVQPQHF. The CDR3 nucleotides read TGCGCCAGCAGCCAAGATCCCAGGGCCGGTGTTCAGCCCCAGCATTTT.